The 32 T cell receptor beta chains below come from one sample, sequenced in a study of tumor-infiltrating lymphocytes in primary liver carcinoma. Taking about 18-32 mg of unsorted bulk tissue, the authors co-extracted RNA and DNA. The authors made TCR beta cDNA from roughly 480 ng total RNA with a constant-region primer. ARM-PCR was slightly modified, and three nested multiplex PCR rounds with it gave rise to the TCR beta libraries. Amplification in the first two PCR rounds was performed using TRBV1-TRBV30 forward primers and a C-beta reverse primer for around 9 cycles each. TCRdb reprocessed the multiplex PCR reads with MiXCR, giving one entry per CDR3 protein. The data contain about 190,000 distinct CDR3 sequences, around four fifths of them seen just once; the ten biggest clones take up roughly 18%. Material for sequencing was tumor tissue from primary liver carcinoma. Receptor source: a man aged 40-50 years with primary liver carcinoma and hepatitis B virus infection.

The chain combines TRBV6-2 or TRBV6-3 with TRBJ1-2; the D gene is possibly TRBD1 (5 bases). The germline V gene has CDR1 MNHEY and CDR2 SVGEGT. Trimming took 8 bases from V and 1 from J, leaving 20 bases between them. CDR3 size: 16 residues. As DNA, the CDR3 is TGTGCCAGCGGGGGAAGTGAACAGGACGTTAACTATGGCTACACCTTC. It yields the protein CASGGSEQDVNYGYTF.

Regarding this clonotype: The CDR3 ends on some other residue instead of the conserved phenylalanine or tryptophan, so this is likely a read error. The chain combines TRBV5-4 with TRBJ1-2; D is perhaps TRBD1 (5 bases). Germline CDR1 SGHNT, CDR2 YYREEE (reference sequence). CDR3 length: 12 residues. CDR3 sequence reads: CASSLTDYGYTI. CDR3 sequence (DNA): TGTGCTAGCAGCTTGACAGACTATGGCTACACCATC.

A note on this clonotype: One end of the junction fails to match germline, which may point to a read error. V and J are TRBV29-1 and TRBJ2-1; 7 bases are shared with TRBD1. Germline V gives CDR1 SQVTM, CDR2 ANQGSEA. The CDR3 contains 12 residues. In nucleotides, the CDR3 is TGCAGTGTTGAACAGGGGATGAATGAGCAGTTCTTC. It encodes CSVEQGMNEQFF.

The CDR3 DNA is TGCGCCAGCAGTGGGTTTAGCGGGAGCCTAGCGATCGGGGAGCTGTTTTTT. Encoded protein: CASSGFSGSLAIGELFF. The V gene is TRBV10-1, the J gene TRBJ2-2; 9 bases fit TRBD2. Germline values: CDR1 WNHNN, CDR2 SYGVQD (reference sequence). The trim removed 4 bases at V and 7 bases at J, leaving 13 bases unmatched. The CDR3 extends over 17 amino acids.

For this clonotype: The CDR3 carries no conserved terminal phenylalanine or tryptophan, so it likely arises from a read error. This chain connects TRBV6-2 or TRBV6-3 to TRBJ2-6; no definite D call. CDR1 MNHEY and CDR2 SVGEGT come from the germline V gene. The CDR3 length is 17 residues. Here the CDR3 reads CTNTQKTTLSGANVLTL. The CDR3 nucleotides read TGTACCAACACCCAGAAAACTACCCTCTCTGGGGCCAACGTCCTGACTCTC.

In regard to this clonotype: One end of the junction is discordant with germline, which a read error may explain. The V and J genes are TRBV24-1 and TRBJ2-5; D possibly corresponds to TRBD1 (6 bases). CDR3 length: 13 amino acids. Germline V gene sequence: CDR1 KGHDR, CDR2 SFDVKD. The CDR3 sequence is CATSPDAGETQYF. CDR3 DNA sequence: TGTGCCACCAGCCCCGACGCAGGGGAGACCCAGTATTTC.

This chain connects TRBV11-2 to TRBJ2-6, with D tentatively TRBD2 (6 bases). Trimming pared 9 bases from V and 0 bases from J, leaving 30 bases between. The CDR3 length is 21 residues. Germline CDR1 and CDR2: SGHAT and FQNNGV. The CDR3 spells CARSMGGDSGISLSGANVLTF. In nucleotides, the CDR3 is TGTGCCAGGAGCATGGGGGGAGACAGTGGTATTTCCCTCTCTGGGGCCAACGTCCTGACTTTC.

Comments on this clonotype: A read error may explain this, as a much larger clone is one base away. V gene TRBV11-2 combines with J gene TRBJ2-6; D is perhaps TRBD2 (6 bases). Germline V gene data show CDR1 as SGHAT and CDR2 as FQNNGV. The CDR3 length is 19 residues. The CDR3 DNA is TGTTCCAGCAGCTTACTTAAAACGGGACTGCTCTCTGGGGCCAACGTCCTGACTTTC. It translates to CSSSLLKTGLLSGANVLTF.

Regarding this clonotype: Being one base from a much bigger clone, this may be a read error. The chain couples TRBV29-1 to TRBJ2-2; tentatively, D is TRBD2 (7 bases). Deletions cut 4 bases from V and 6 bases from J, with 18 bases between. CDR1 is SQVTM and CDR2 is ANQGSEA in the germline V gene. This CDR3 comprises 15 residues. The CDR3 reads CSVGTGGAGSGELFF. In DNA form, the CDR3 reads TGCAGCGTTGGGACGGGGGGCGCAGGGTCCGGGGAGCTGTTTTTT.

Turning to this clonotype: One end of the junction fails to match germline, which may point to a read error. The CDR3 nucleotides are TGTGCCAGCAGTGTCCATCTACTAGCCGGGACTAGCGTGTACGAGCAGTACTTT. Protein: CASSVHLLAGTSVYEQYF. The chain carries TRBV6-5 and TRBJ2-7; 10 bases agree with TRBD2. This CDR3 is built from 18 residues. Germline V gene lookup returns CDR1 MNHEY and CDR2 SVGAGI.

Remarks on this clonotype: At one end the junction does not follow the germline gene, possibly because of a read error. The chain has TRBV29-1 and TRBJ1-2; D remains ambiguous. CDR1 SQVTM and CDR2 ANQGSEA come from the germline V gene. The length of the CDR3 is 13 residues. The CDR3 loop reads CSVNLARDYGYTF. DNA of the CDR3: TGCAGCGTGAATCTTGCTCGCGACTATGGATACACCTTC. The full variable domain, in which reference TRBV29-1 and TRBJ1-2 provide the parts outside the CDR3, is SAVISQKPSRDICQRGTSLTIQCQVDSQVTMMFWYRQQPGQSLTLIATANQGSEATYESGFVIDKFPISRPNLTFSTLTVSNMSPEDSSIYLCSVNLARDYGYTFGSGTRLTVV.

Concerning this clonotype: The junction departs from the called germline gene at one end, perhaps through a read error. This chain uses TRBV11-1 with TRBJ2-1; D is perhaps TRBD1 (7 bases). The length of the CDR3 is 16 residues. Germline assignment: CDR1 SGHAT and CDR2 FQDESV (reference sequence). CDR3 sequence (DNA): TGTGCCAGCAGCTTAGCGAAGCAGGGGGGTTACAATGAGCAGTTTTTC. This encodes CASSLAKQGGYNEQFF.

On this clonotype: This may come from a read error, since a much larger clone is one base off. V usage is TRBV25-1 and J usage is TRBJ2-7; D may correspond to TRBD1 or TRBD2 (5 bases each). Trimming took off 10 bases at V and 4 bases at J, with 14 bases between the two ends. Germline loops: CDR1 MGHDK, CDR2 SYGVNS. The CDR3 loop spans 12 amino acids. The CDR3 loop is CATSSGRYEQYF. DNA for the CDR3: TGTGCCACCAGCTCGGGGCGATACGAGCAGTACTTC.

Concerning this clonotype itself: Compared with germline, one end of the junction differs, possibly owing to a read error. The chain employs TRBV4-3 and TRBJ2-1; 11 bases align to TRBD2. Germline V gene lookup returns CDR1 LGHNA and CDR2 YSLEER. The CDR3 is 16 amino acids. CDR3 DNA sequence: TGTGTCAGCAACCAAGAGGGACTAGCGGACCAAGGGGGGCAGTTCTTC. Amino acid sequence: CVSNQEGLADQGGQFF.

This clonotype was detected only once. Sequence at one end of the junction differs from germline and may be a read error. The chain carries TRBV29-1 and TRBJ1-2; D possibly corresponds to TRBD1 (5 bases). This CDR3 comprises 14 residues. Germline lookup yields CDR1 SQVTM and CDR2 ANQGSEA. The CDR3 loop is CSVEPKEGVDGHTF. Written as DNA, the CDR3 is TGCAGCGTTGAGCCGAAAGAAGGGGTGGATGGCCACACCTTC.

This clonotype has only one observation. One junction end disagrees with the germline gene, perhaps due to a read error. The chain recombines TRBV6-6 with TRBJ2-5; D not certain. This CDR3 has 11 amino acids. Germline CDR1 reads MNHNY; CDR2 reads SVGAGI (reference sequence). The CDR3 spells CGSNPQETQYF. The CDR3 DNA sequence: TGTGGCAGCAATCCTCAAGAGACCCAGTACTTC.

This clonotype has only one observation. One end of the junction is discordant with germline, which a read error may explain. This chain joins TRBV6-5 and TRBJ2-1, with TRBD2 identical over 7 bases. Germline V gene sequence: CDR1 MNHEY, CDR2 SVGAGI. The CDR3 is made up of 13 amino acids. CDR3 protein: CASSPRTGGVQFF. CDR3 nucleotides: TGTGCAAGCAGTCCCCGTACGGGGGGTGTGCAGTTCTTC.

For this clonotype: At one end, the junction sequence differs from germline, possibly due to a read error. This rearrangement joins TRBV5-1 to TRBJ2-7; 8 nucleotides line up with TRBD2. Germline-derived CDR1 and CDR2 are SGHRS and YFSETQ. The CDR3 totals 17 residues. CDR3 in amino acids: CSSSRTSWRVGSYEEYF. The CDR3 DNA follows: TGCTCCAGCAGCCGGACTAGCTGGAGGGTAGGGTCCTACGAGGAGTACTTC.

As to this clonotype: At one end the junction does not follow the germline gene, possibly because of a read error. J is TRBJ2-1 and V is TRBV6-5; D may be TRBD2 (5 bases). The CDR3 runs 16 residues. Germline CDR1 reads MNHEY; CDR2 reads SVGAGI. In DNA form, the CDR3 reads TGTGCCAGCAGTCTGGAGACCAGCGGCTCATACAGTGAGCAGTTCTTC. Its protein product is CASSLETSGSYSEQFF.

The chain is built from TRBV11-2 and TRBJ1-4; 7 bases fit TRBD1. The CDR3 has 16 residues. CDR1 is SGHAT, CDR2 FQNNGV, per germline. V shed 5 bases and J 7 bases; nucleotides not matched to a gene: 13. CDR3 amino acids: CASSATTGLGTEKLFF. In DNA, the CDR3 is TGTGCCAGCAGCGCCACGACAGGGCTCGGTACTGAAAAACTGTTTTTT. Complete variable domain (other parts from reference TRBV11-2 and TRBJ1-4): EAGVAQSPRYKIIEKRQSVAFWCNPISGHATLYWYQQILGQGPKLLIQFQNNGVVDDSQLPKDRFSAERLKGVDSTLKIQPAKLEDSAVYLCASSATTGLGTEKLFFGSGTQLSVL.

This clonotype came up once. One end of the junction does not line up with germline, which may come from a read error. The chain employs TRBV7-8 and TRBJ2-6; no definite D call. The length of the CDR3 is 17 residues. Germline lookup yields CDR1 SGHVS and CDR2 FQNEAQ. Here the CDR3 DNA reads TGTGCAAGCAGCTCTACGGTAACGCGCTCTGGGGTCAACGTCCTGACTTTC. Protein sequence: CASSSTVTRSGVNVLTF.

Notes on this clonotype: The junction shows a germline mismatch at one end, possibly a read error. This chain links TRBV11-2 with TRBJ1-4; D possibly corresponds to TRBD1 (5 bases). Germline V CDR1 and CDR2: SGHAT, FQNNGV. The CDR3 spans 15 residues. CDR3 loop: CASNLGALVNEKLFF. DNA of the CDR3: TGTGCCAGCAACTTAGGGGCCCTCGTGAATGAAAAACTGTTTTTT.

Comments on this clonotype: At one end the junction does not follow the germline gene, possibly because of a read error. The V gene is TRBV11-3, the J gene TRBJ2-1; no clear D gene. This CDR3 has 14 amino acids. Germline CDR1 reads SGHNT; CDR2 reads YENEEA. The CDR3 DNA reads TGTGCCAGCAGCTTAGTCGTCTCGACCAATAAGCAGTTCTTC. Residues: CASSLVVSTNKQFF.

V gene TRBV10-3 combines with J gene TRBJ1-3; D remains unclear. V lost 10 bases and J lost 0, with 19 bases in between. Germline V gene lookup returns CDR1 ENHRY and CDR2 SYGVKD. The CDR3 length is 16 residues. The CDR3 DNA reads TGTGCCACCAGCTTACAGAATAGCCACTCTGGAAACACCATATATTTT. It is translated as CATSLQNSHSGNTIYF.

Concerning this clonotype itself: A much larger clone lies a single base off, so this may be a read error. This chain uses TRBV6-2 or TRBV6-3 with TRBJ1-5; D unresolved. Germline V lookup: CDR1 MNHEY, CDR2 SVGEGT. The CDR3 consists of 17 residues. V gave up 7 bases and J gave up 1 base, with 20 bases separating them. CDR3 sequence: CASNPPAAGISNQPQHF. CDR3 coding DNA: TGTGCCAGCAACCCACCGGCCGCGGGGATCAGCAATCAGCCCCAGCATTTT.

A word on this clonotype: Its ends do not fully match the called genes, so a read error is possible. V usage is TRBV29-1 and J usage is TRBJ2-7, with D unclear. The CDR3 is made up of 13 amino acids. Germline V lookup: CDR1 SQVTM, CDR2 ANQGSEA. This CDR3 reads CNVRAPANPEQYF. The CDR3 nucleotides are TGCAACGTCCGTGCGCCAGCTAATCCCGAGCAATACTTC.

J is TRBJ2-7 and V is TRBV19; D is unresolved. Germline V gene lookup returns CDR1 LNHDA and CDR2 SQIVND (reference sequence). V dropped 4 bases and J dropped 0 bases, with 10 bases sitting between them. The CDR3 has 14 amino acids. In DNA form, the CDR3 reads TGTGCCAGTAGTAGGCATCGCGACTCCTACGAGCAGTACTTC. Residues: CASSRHRDSYEQYF. The full variable domain, with the rest looked up from reference TRBV19 and TRBJ2-7, is DGGITQSPKYLFRKEGQNVTLSCEQNLNHDAMYWYRQDPGQGLRLIYYSQIVNDFQKGDIAEGYSVSREKKESFPLTVTSAQKNPTAFYLCASSRHRDSYEQYFGPGTRLTVT.

The chain uses TRBV11-2 and TRBJ2-5; 9 nucleotides align to TRBD2. From germline, CDR1 is SGHAT and CDR2 FQNNGV. Trimming took 10 bases from V and 2 from J; bases not matched to a gene: 8. The CDR3 spans 14 residues. The CDR3 is CATTRAGGQETQYF. The CDR3 bases are TGTGCCACTACCCGAGCGGGAGGACAAGAGACCCAGTACTTC.

This clonotype turned up a few times. The J gene is TRBJ2-1, the V gene TRBV20-1; D perhaps matches TRBD2 (6 bases). V lost 8 bases and J lost 9, with 23 bases in between. The CDR3 covers 14 residues. Germline V gene data show CDR1 as DFQATT and CDR2 as SNEGSKA (reference sequence). In DNA, the CDR3 is TGCAGTACCATGCGGGACCTAAGGGTTGGTGAGCAGTTCTTC. This encodes CSTMRDLRVGEQFF.

Points on this clonotype: One junction end does not reproduce the germline sequence, and a read error may be involved. The V and J genes are TRBV4-1 and TRBJ2-3; the D is unclear. Looked up from germline, CDR1 is MGHRA and CDR2 is YSYEKL. This CDR3 is built from 18 residues. CDR3: CANSQGGRLVASTDTQYF. The CDR3 DNA reads as TGCGCCAACAGCCAAGGTGGCAGATTGGTCGCTAGCACAGATACGCAGTATTTT.

Notes on this clonotype: Germline and junction disagree at one end, which may indicate a read error. This chain joins TRBV12-5 and TRBJ2-7; D might be TRBD1 or TRBD2, each matching 5 bases. Germline CDR1 LGHNT, CDR2 FRNRAP. CDR3 size: 13 residues. The CDR3 bases are TGTACCAGAGAGGGGACCGGTTCCTACGAGCAATACTTC. It is translated as CTREGTGSYEQYF. Complete variable domain (other parts from reference TRBV12-5 and TRBJ2-7): DARVTQTPRHKVTEMGQEVTMRCQPILGHNTVFWYRQTMMQGLELLAYFRNRAPLDDSGMPKDRFSAEMPDATLATLKIQPSEPRDSAVYFCTREGTGSYEQYFGPGTRLTVT.

A word on this clonotype: The junction and the germline gene differ at one end; a read error may be behind it. The J gene is TRBJ1-1, the V gene TRBV12-3 or TRBV12-4; TRBD1 is a possible D gene (5 bases). The CDR3 runs to 13 residues. The CDR3 sequence: CGSSRQLNTEALF. The CDR3, as DNA: TGTGGCAGCAGTCGACAGTTGAACACTGAAGCTTTATTT.